This T cell receptor (delta chain) was documented in a study of gamma-delta chains in newborns, infants, children. Study-wide background: Innate gammadelta T cells reportedly expand polyclonally right after birth, driven by microbial exposure, per the title.

This clone is a singleton in its sample. This sequence may be a read error, since a much larger clone differs from it by one base. With CATT, TCRdb re-called clones from the reads. The sample consists of under 3,000 delta-chain clones, 35% to 55% of them appearing once. Per germline, CDR1 GEAIGNYY and CDR2 EKD. CDR3 size: 17 residues. The ends were cut back, 3 bases at V and 6 bases at J, with 25 bases in the middle. This sequence joins TRDV2 and TRDJ1; a possible D gene is TRDD3 (6 bases). The sequencing used blood, collected at baseline. This receptor was identified in a child who received the measles vaccine. In nucleotides, the CDR3 is TGTGCCTGTGACGTTTTAGGCCTACGGGGATCCAGCAATAAACTCATCTTT. Translating gives CACDVLGLRGSSNKLIF.